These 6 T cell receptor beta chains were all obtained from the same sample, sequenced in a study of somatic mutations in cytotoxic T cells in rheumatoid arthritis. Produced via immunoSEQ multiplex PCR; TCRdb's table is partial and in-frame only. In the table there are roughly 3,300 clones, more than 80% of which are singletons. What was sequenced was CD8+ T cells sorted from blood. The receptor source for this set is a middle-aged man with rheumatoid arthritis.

The DNA for the CDR3 is TGTGCCAGTAGAACGGAACAGGGGGCCACCAATGAGCAGTTCTTC. Its translation is CASRTEQGATNEQFF. The chain is built from TRBV19 and TRBJ2-1, with TRBD1 matching over 9 bases. Trimming removed 6 bases from V and 6 bases from J; junction bases left unmatched: 9. The CDR3 is made up of 15 amino acids. Germline V gene sequence: CDR1 LNHDA, CDR2 SQIVND (reference sequence).

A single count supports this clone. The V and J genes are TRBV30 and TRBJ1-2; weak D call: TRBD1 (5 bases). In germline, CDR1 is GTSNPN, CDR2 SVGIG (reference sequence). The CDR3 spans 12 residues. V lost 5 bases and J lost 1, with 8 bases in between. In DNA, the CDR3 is TGTGCCTGGCAGACAGATAACTATGGCTACACCTTC. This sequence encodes CAWQTDNYGYTF.

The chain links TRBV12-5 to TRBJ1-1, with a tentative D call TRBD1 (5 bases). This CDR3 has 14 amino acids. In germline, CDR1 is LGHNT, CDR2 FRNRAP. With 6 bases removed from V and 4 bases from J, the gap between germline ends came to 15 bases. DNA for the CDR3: TGTGCTAGTGGGCCCGGGGGAGCGGGCACTGAAGCTTTCTTT. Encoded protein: CASGPGGAGTEAFF.

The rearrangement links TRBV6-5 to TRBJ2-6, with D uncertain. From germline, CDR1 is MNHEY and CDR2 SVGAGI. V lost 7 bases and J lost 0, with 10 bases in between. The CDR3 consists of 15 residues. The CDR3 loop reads CASTLTLSGANVLTF. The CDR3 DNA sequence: TGTGCCAGCACCCTGACACTCTCTGGGGCCAACGTCCTGACTTTC.

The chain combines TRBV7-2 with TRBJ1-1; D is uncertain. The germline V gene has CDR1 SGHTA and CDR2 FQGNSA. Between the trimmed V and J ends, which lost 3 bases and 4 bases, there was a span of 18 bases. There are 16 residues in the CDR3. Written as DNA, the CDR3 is TGTGCCAGCAGCTTCGCATCCCAAACCCCGGGCACTGAAGCTTTCTTT. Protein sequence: CASSFASQTPGTEAFF. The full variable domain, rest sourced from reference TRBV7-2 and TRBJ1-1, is GAGVSQSPSNKVTEKGKDVELRCDPISGHTALYWYRQSLGQGLEFLIYFQGNSAPDKSGLPSDRFSAERTGGSVSTLTIQRTQQEDSAVYLCASSFASQTPGTEAFFGQGTRLTVV.

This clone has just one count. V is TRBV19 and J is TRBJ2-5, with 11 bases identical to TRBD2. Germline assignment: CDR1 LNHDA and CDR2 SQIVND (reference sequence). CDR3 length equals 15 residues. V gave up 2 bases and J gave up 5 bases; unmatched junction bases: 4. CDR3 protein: CASSILAGGGETQYF. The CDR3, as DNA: TGTGCCAGTAGTATACTAGCGGGAGGAGGGGAGACCCAGTACTTC.